This T cell receptor beta chain was sequenced during a study of blood T cell repertoires in COVID-19. Repertoires were generated with immunoSEQ multiplex PCR, while TCRdb's copy carries only in-frame clones and drops some. Of over 250,000 clones listed, around 90% were seen once; the top ten hold 1% to 1.3%. Participant-reported clinical history was the basis for cohort assignment. Cohort 3 recovery required two negative PCRs, clearance, or symptom resolution. There are 15 residues in the CDR3. Germline CDR1 KGHDR, CDR2 SFDVKD. Trimming took 6 bases from V and 8 from J, leaving 18 bases between them. The receptor comes from a woman in her twenties or thirties who had recovered from COVID-19. The chain recombines TRBV24-1 with TRBJ2-2; D is possibly TRBD1 (5 bases). The sample consisted of PBMCs or T cells enriched from blood (not recorded which). For the CDR3, the DNA is TGTGCCACCAGTCGATCTTCGACAGACCGAGGGGAGCTGTTTTTT. This translates into CATSRSSTDRGELFF.